The T cell receptor beta chain under discussion was sequenced for a study of neurological immune-mediated disorders (dated by TCRdb to about 2019). Turning to the overall study: Of the approximately 34 multiple sclerosis patients, around 30 had relapsing-remitting MS and 3 had secondary progressive MS. The approximately 99 TCR-beta libraries included longitudinal samples, technical triplicates and paired sorted CD4+ and CD8+ T-cell subsets alongside PBMC samples. Peripheral blood TCR-beta repertoires from patients with HTLV-I-associated myelopathy (HAM/TSP), patients with multiple sclerosis, and healthy controls were compared in the study using UMI-based sequencing. The cohort was made up of 65 to 75 subjects, consisting of around 15 HAM/TSP patients, approximately 35 multiple sclerosis patients and around 20 healthy controls. Paper-wide results and their limitations: The MS cluster showed no association with clinical or MRI features, and the authors stated that larger cohorts are needed. TCR clonal expansion was highest in HAM/TSP patients and lowest in MS patients, with MS patients falling below even healthy controls. Phylogenetic analysis grouped repertoires from 18 of 34 MS patients into a cluster of related CDR3 sequences, suggesting a possible repertoire-level signature. No identical CDR3 amino acid sequences were found to be shared among expanded clones across subjects, suggesting that TCR-beta repertoires were private in all groups.

By how much of the sample it makes up, this clonotype is medium-sized (0.01 to 0.1%). Its binding antigen is unknown. Base qualities are not at hand, and no much larger clone is one base apart. cDNA was synthesized by template-switch 5'RACE using a primer carrying a 10-nucleotide random unique molecular identifier by which each TCR transcript was tagged. Each sequencing run produced over 170 million TCR-beta sequences covering 15-18 subjects. The RNeasy kit was used for extraction of total RNA. TCR-beta VDJ regions were amplified with primers for the TCR constant region and the 5'RACE anchor, using the KAPA Real-time Library Amplification kit. Sample indexes and Illumina adaptors were added in a first PCR, after which library yield was increased in a second PCR. After purification with Ampure beads, the TCR product of roughly 650 bp was size-selected on a 2% E-gel SizeSelection system. Before pooling, library quality was assessed on a Bioanalyzer, concentration was determined with Qubit, and library quantification was performed with the Kapa Library Quantification kit. An Illumina HiSeq 2500 was used to sequence the libraries paired-end at 2 x 150 bp. To increase sequence diversity, roughly 24-30% phiX was spiked into each library pool. As for how the authors treated the data: The quality-filtered reads were processed with the UMI-based MiGEC pipeline, whose error correction step removed more than 80% of the raw TCR sequences. VDJ genes were aligned to IMGT germline references, and each clonotype was defined by a unique CDR3 amino acid sequence together with V-J genes. Clonal expansion, Shannon diversity and CDR3 relatedness (CalcPairwiseDistances, ClusterSamples) were evaluated with VDJtools, and phylogenetic trees were built with CLCbio workbench. Using coefficient-of-variation modelling across technical triplicates, the study counted a clone as expanded if it had at least 8 unique UMIs. In TCRdb, the public reads were trimmed at Q25 with fastp and aligned with MiXCR, with productive beta chains retained. Rows with a matching CDR3 protein are joined into one entry that keeps the most common DNA and genes. V and J calls and clone size were set by TCRdb, not the authors. In this sample the table shows tens of thousands of distinct CDR3 sequences, 2.5% of which occur a single time. Of the sample, 2% to 2.5% is held by the ten largest clones.

For CDR1 and CDR2, the germline V gene (reference sequence) lists DFQATT and SNEGSKA. The germline V and J ends show losses of 0 bases and 0 bases respectively, and no gene match explains 8 bases of the junction. The CDR3 covers 18 residues, taking in both the cysteine and the phenylalanine. Only the CDR3 region is kept as DNA, spanning 54 bases read in frame from base 1. For unsorted PBMC libraries, 2 million PBMCs were used after storage in RNAlater at -80 degrees C until RNA extraction. Multiple sclerosis patients were enrolled in a US clinical protocol evaluating disease progression by magnetic resonance imaging. Peripheral blood was subjected to Ficoll-Hypaque density gradient centrifugation to isolate PBMCs, which were then cryopreserved in liquid nitrogen.

The sequence was collected from a woman aged 50 to 60 with multiple sclerosis. The chain joins TRBV20-1 to TRBJ2-3; a stretch of 11 junction bases matches TRBD2. Sequencing was carried out using PBMCs. The nucleotide sequence is given as TGCAGTGCTAGAGACCCTAGCGGGAGGCAAACTAGCACAGATACGCAGTATTTT. It translates as CSARDPSGRQTSTDTQYF.